This T cell receptor beta chain derives from a study of blood T cell repertoires in COVID-19. Study-level information: COVID-19 samples collected from the United States, Italy and Spain covered acute and convalescent phases. From T cells, B-cell-depleted T cells, or PBMCs came the material, which was cDNA or gDNA.

This clone has a single count. Original processing methods: Amplifying reference gene primers gave estimates of nucleated cell counts. Using immunoSEQ multiplex PCR, the repertoire was profiled, and TCRdb retains in-frame clones only, with some absent. Clone size and the V and J calls come from that table; the DNA yielded D and trimming. There are over 45,000 clones in the sample; about four fifths occur only once, and 1.9% lies in the top ten. The CDR3 has 14 residues. The germline V gene has CDR1 MNHEY and CDR2 SVGAGI. V was cut by 5 bases and J by 4 bases, with 12 bases left in between. The chain joins TRBV6-5 to TRBJ1-5; TRBD1 might be the D (6 bases). Sequenced input: peripheral blood. This clonotype was obtained from a woman aged 60-75 years with acute or convalescent COVID-19. CDR3 sequence (DNA): TGTGCCAGCAGTACACAGGGTTTGAATCAGCCCCAGCATTTT. Translation: CASSTQGLNQPQHF.